The 9 T cell receptor beta chains below all came from one sample that was sequenced in a study of shared clonotypes between healthy human individuals. Sequenced by immunoSEQ multiplex PCR; TCRdb stores in-frame clones only, minus some. This table has some 470,000 clones, about 79% appearing once. The sample was PBMCs. The origin of the receptors is a woman in her 40s in good health. Some clones in this sample may be carry-over from other donors' samples.

The chain links TRBV6-1 to TRBJ2-5, with 7 nucleotides matching TRBD1. The CDR3 consists of 14 residues. Germline loops: CDR1 MNHNS, CDR2 SASEGT. Trimming took 7 bases from V and 5 from J; bases not matched to a gene: 10. This CDR3 reads CASTPTGAKETQYF. The CDR3 DNA is TGTGCCAGCACCCCAACAGGGGCTAAGGAGACCCAGTACTTC.

The chain joins TRBV7-6 to TRBJ2-5; D possibly corresponds to TRBD2 (6 bases). The germline V gene encodes CDR1 SGHVS and CDR2 FNYEAQ. V dropped 5 bases and J dropped 7 bases, with 8 bases sitting between them. The CDR3 sequence is 11 residues long. The CDR3: CASSRGGTQYF. In DNA, the CDR3 is TGTGCCAGCAGCCGGGGAGGGACCCAGTACTTC.

V usage is TRBV4-2 and J usage is TRBJ2-3; 9 bases agree with TRBD2. V lost 4 bases to trimming and J lost 0 bases; unmatched junction nucleotides: 8. The CDR3 has 17 residues. The germline V gene has CDR1 LGHNA and CDR2 YNFKEQ. CDR3 nucleotide sequence: TGTGCCAGCAGCCTAAGATGGCTAGCGGGAAGCACAGATACGCAGTATTTT. Its protein is CASSLRWLAGSTDTQYF.

This chain connects TRBV5-1 to TRBJ1-1; maybe TRBD1 (6 bases). CDR1 is SGHRS, CDR2 YFSETQ, per germline. The V end was cut by 4 bases, the J end by 1 base, with 11 bases between. The CDR3 consists of 14 residues. The CDR3 here is CASSRGTQNTEAFF. DNA for the CDR3: TGCGCCAGCAGCCGCGGGACACAGAACACTGAAGCTTTCTTT.

The genes are TRBV27 and TRBJ2-7; 9 bases map to TRBD1. Germline CDR1 and CDR2: MNHEY and SMNVEV (reference sequence). The trim removed 6 bases at V and 5 bases at J, leaving 20 bases unmatched. The CDR3 covers 18 residues. The CDR3 DNA sequence: TGTGCCAGCAGGCGTCCGGGACAGGGCGCGGGAGACGCCAACGAGCAGTACTTC. Its translation: CASRRPGQGAGDANEQYF.

The V call is TRBV5-1, the J call TRBJ2-4; perhaps TRBD1 as D (6 bases). Germline lookup yields CDR1 SGHRS and CDR2 YFSETQ. This CDR3 has 13 residues. The V gene lost 7 bases and the J gene lost 9 bases, with 17 bases spanning the gap. The CDR3 region has the DNA TGCGCCAGCGGGAACAGGGCTGGAGGCATTCAGTACTTC. Translated: CASGNRAGGIQYF.

The rearrangement links TRBV11-2 to TRBJ1-4, with D unclear. The CDR3 totals 11 residues. Germline V gives CDR1 SGHAT, CDR2 FQNNGV. V was clipped by 3 bases and J by 7 bases, with 3 bases between them. The CDR3 DNA is TGTGCCAGCAGCTTTAGTGAAAAACTGTTTTTT. Translated, it gives CASSFSEKLFF.

The rearrangement joins TRBV19 to TRBJ1-1; TRBD1 aligns across 8 bases. This CDR3 region has 15 residues. J gave up 7 bases and V 3 bases, and 10 bases lay outside the gene matches. Germline V gene lookup returns CDR1 LNHDA and CDR2 SQIVND (reference sequence). CDR3 region: CASSIQGAATHEAFF. As DNA, the CDR3 is TGTGCCAGTAGTATCCAGGGGGCCGCAACCCATGAAGCTTTCTTT.

Note on this clone: The final CDR3 position lacks the conserved phenylalanine or tryptophan, pointing to a likely read error. J is TRBJ1-1 and V is TRBV19, with D perhaps matching TRBD1 (6 bases). Per germline, CDR1 LNHDA and CDR2 SQIVND (reference sequence). The CDR3 is 15 residues long. V lost 2 bases, J lost 6 bases, and 16 bases lay in between. In DNA, the CDR3 is TGTGCCAGTAGTATATGGCGAGGGGGGAGGGCTGAAGCTTTCTCT. This encodes CASSIWRGGRAEAFS.